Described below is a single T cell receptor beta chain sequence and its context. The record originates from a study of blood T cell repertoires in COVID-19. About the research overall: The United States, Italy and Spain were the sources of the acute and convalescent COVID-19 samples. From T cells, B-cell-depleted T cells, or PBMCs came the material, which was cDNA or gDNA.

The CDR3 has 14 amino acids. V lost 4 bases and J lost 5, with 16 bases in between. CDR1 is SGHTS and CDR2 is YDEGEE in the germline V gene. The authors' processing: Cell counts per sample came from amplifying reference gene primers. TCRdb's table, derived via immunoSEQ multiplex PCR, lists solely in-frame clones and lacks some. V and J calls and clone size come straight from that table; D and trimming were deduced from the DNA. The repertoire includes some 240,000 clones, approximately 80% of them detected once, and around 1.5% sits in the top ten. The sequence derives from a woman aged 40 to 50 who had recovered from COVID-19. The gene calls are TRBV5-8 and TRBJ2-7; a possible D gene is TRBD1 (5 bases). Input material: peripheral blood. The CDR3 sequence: CASSRLLQGHEQYF. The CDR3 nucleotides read TGTGCCAGCAGCCGCCTGTTGCAGGGCCACGAGCAGTACTTC.